Here is one T cell receptor beta chain with its context. Its antigen is not identified. Trimming removed 4 bases from V and 4 bases from J; junction bases left unmatched: 4. Germline-derived CDR1 and CDR2 are MNHNY and SVGAGI (reference sequence). The CDR3 extends over 16 amino acids. Measured with immunoSEQ multiplex PCR; TCRdb has only the in-frame clones, and not every one. The sample records about 14,000 clones, approximately 75% being singletons. This record belongs to a study of chemoradiotherapy in HPV16-positive cancers. Findings and limits, study-wide: The functional HPV-specific definition rests on just a couple of HPV16-positive patients.

The specimen was collected from a patient who underwent chemoradiotherapy. The clonotype originates from a human donor with HPV-associated anogenital cancer. This chain connects TRBV6-6 to TRBJ2-2; 12 bases are a match to TRBD2. The CDR3 sequence is CASSFLAGGRTGELFF. DNA for the CDR3: TGTGCCAGCAGTTTTCTAGCGGGAGGGCGCACCGGGGAGCTGTTTTTT.